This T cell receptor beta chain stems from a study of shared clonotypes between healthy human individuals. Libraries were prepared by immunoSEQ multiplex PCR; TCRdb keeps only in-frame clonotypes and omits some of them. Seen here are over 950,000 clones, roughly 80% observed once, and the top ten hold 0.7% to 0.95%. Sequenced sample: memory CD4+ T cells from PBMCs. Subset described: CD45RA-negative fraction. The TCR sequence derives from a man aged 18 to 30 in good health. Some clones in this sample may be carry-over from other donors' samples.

The CDR3 bases are TGTGCCATCAGTGAGTTGGCTAGCGGGAGGGCCGGGACCAAAAACATTCAGTACTTC. This codes for CAISELASGRAGTKNIQYF. The rearrangement links TRBV10-3 to TRBJ2-4; 12 nucleotides align to TRBD2. CDR3 length: 19 amino acids. The J segment lost 2 bases and the V segment lost 1 base, leaving 9 bases of the junction unmatched. CDR1 ENHRY and CDR2 SYGVKD come from the germline V gene.